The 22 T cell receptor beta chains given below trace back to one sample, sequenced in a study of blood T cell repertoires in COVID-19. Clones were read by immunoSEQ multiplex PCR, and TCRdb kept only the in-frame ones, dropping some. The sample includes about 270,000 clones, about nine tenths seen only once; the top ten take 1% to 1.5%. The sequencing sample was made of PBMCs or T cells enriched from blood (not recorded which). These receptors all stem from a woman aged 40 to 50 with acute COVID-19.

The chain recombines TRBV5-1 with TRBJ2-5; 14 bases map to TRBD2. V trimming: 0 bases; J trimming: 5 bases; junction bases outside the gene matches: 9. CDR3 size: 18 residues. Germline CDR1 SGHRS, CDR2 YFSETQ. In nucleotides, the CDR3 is TGCGCCAGCAGCTTGGCAGAGACTAGCGGGAGGGCCTGGGAGACCCAGTACTTC. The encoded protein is CASSLAETSGRAWETQYF.

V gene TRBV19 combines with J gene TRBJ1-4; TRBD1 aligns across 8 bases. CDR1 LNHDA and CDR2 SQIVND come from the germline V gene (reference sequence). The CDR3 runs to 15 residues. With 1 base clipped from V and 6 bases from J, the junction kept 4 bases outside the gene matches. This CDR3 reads CASSIGQGSYEKLFF. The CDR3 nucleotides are TGTGCCAGTAGTATAGGACAGGGGAGCTATGAAAAACTGTTTTTT.

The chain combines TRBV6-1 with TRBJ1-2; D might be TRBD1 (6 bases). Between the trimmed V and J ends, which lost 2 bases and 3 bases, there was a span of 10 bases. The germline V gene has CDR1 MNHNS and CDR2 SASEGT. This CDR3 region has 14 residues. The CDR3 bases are TGTGCCAGCAGTGAAAGGGGGATGGACTATGGCTACACCTTC. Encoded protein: CASSERGMDYGYTF.

The CDR3 nucleotides read TGTGCCAGCAGTTCGAGAGATAGACAGCGGGTCTATGGCTACACCTTC. Translated: CASSSRDRQRVYGYTF. This chain joins TRBV6-5 and TRBJ1-2; possibly TRBD1 for D (5 bases). The germline gives CDR1 MNHEY, CDR2 SVGAGI. Deletions cut 4 bases from V and 4 bases from J, with 19 bases between. CDR3 length: 16 residues.

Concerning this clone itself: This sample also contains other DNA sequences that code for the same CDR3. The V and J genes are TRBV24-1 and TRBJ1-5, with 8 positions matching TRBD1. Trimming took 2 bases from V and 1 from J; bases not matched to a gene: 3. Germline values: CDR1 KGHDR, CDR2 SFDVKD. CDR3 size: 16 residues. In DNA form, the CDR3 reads TGTGCCACCAGTGATTCTGGACAGGGAAGCAATCAGCCCCAGCATTTT. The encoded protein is CATSDSGQGSNQPQHF.

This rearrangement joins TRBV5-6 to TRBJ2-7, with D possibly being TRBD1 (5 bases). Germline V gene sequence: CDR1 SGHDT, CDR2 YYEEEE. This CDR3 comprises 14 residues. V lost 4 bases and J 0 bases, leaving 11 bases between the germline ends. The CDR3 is CASSLEGDSYEQYF. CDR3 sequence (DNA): TGTGCCAGCAGCCTGGAAGGGGACTCCTACGAGCAGTACTTC.

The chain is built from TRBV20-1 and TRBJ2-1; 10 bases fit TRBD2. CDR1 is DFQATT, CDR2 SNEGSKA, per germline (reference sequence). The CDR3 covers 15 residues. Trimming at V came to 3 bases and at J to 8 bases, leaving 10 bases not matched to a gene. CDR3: CSASDPSGSLYEQFF. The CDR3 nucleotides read TGCAGTGCTAGTGATCCTAGCGGGAGTCTGTATGAGCAGTTCTTC.

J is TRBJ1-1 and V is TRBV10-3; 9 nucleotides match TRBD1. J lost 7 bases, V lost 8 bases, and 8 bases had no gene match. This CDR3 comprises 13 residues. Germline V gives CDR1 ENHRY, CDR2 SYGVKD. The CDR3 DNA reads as TGTGCCATCTTACAAGGACAGGGGCTTGAAGCTTTCTTT. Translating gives CAILQGQGLEAFF.

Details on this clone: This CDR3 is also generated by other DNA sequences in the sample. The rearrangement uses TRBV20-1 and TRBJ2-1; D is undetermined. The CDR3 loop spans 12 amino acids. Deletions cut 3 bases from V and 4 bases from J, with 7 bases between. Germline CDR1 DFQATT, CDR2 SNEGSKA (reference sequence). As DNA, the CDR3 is TGCAGTGCTAGTTCAGGATACAATGAGCAGTTCTTC. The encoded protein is CSASSGYNEQFF.

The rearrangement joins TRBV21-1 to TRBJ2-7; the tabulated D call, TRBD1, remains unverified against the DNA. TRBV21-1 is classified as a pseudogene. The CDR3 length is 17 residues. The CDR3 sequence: CASFPVFRDRDSYEQYF. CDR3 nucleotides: TGTGCCAGCTTCCCAGTGTTTAGGGACAGGGATTCCTACGAGCAGTACTTC.

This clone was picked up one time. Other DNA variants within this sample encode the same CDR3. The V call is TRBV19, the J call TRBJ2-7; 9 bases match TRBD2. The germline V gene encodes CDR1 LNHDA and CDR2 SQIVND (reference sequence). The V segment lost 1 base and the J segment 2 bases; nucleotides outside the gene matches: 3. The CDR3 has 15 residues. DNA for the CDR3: TGTGCCAGTAGTATAGGCCTAGCGGGAACCTACGAGCAGTACTTC. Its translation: CASSIGLAGTYEQYF. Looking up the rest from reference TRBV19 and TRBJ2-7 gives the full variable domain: DGGITQSPKYLFRKEGQNVTLSCEQNLNHDAMYWYRQDPGQGLRLIYYSQIVNDFQKGDIAEGYSVSREKKESFPLTVTSAQKNPTAFYLCASSIGLAGTYEQYFGPGTRLTVT.

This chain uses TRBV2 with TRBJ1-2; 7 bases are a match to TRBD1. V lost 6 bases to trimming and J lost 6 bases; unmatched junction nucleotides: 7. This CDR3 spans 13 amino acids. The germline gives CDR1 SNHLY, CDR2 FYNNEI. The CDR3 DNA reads TGTGCCAGCAGGGGAACAGGGGATGATGGCTACACCTTC. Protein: CASRGTGDDGYTF.

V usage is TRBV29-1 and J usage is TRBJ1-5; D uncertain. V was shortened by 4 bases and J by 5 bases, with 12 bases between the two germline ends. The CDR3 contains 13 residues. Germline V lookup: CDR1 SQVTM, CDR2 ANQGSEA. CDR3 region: CSVGDGGDQPQHF. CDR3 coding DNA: TGCAGCGTTGGTGATGGCGGGGATCAGCCCCAGCATTTT.

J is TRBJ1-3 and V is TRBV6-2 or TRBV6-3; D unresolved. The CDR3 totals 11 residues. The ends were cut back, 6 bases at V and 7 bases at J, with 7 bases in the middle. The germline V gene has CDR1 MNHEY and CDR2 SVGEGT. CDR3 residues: CASSRVNTIYF. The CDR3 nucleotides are TGTGCCAGCAGCCGCGTCAACACCATATATTTT.

CDR3 nucleotides: TGCGCCAGCAGCTTGGTGTCTGGGGAGAATAATTCACCCCTCCACTTT. Translated: CASSLVSGENNSPLHF. The rearrangement links TRBV5-1 to TRBJ1-6; unclear D gene. CDR3 length: 16 residues. Germline-derived CDR1 and CDR2 are SGHRS and YFSETQ. Trimming stripped 0 bases from V and 5 bases from J, with 12 bases between.

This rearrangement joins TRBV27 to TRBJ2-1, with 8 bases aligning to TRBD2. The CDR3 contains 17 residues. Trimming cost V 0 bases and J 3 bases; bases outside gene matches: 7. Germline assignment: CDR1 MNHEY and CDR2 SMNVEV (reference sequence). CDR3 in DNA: TGTGCCAGCAGTTTATCTAAACTAGCGGATATCTACAATGAGCAGTTCTTC. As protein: CASSLSKLADIYNEQFF.

The CDR3 loop is CASSFEAGTTEAFF. CDR3 DNA: TGTGCCAGCAGCTTCGAGGCAGGGACTACTGAAGCTTTCTTT. This sequence joins TRBV11-2 and TRBJ1-1; D is possibly TRBD1 (5 bases). The CDR3 contains 14 residues. The V and J ends lost 3 bases and 5 bases respectively, with 13 bases between them. Germline V gene sequence: CDR1 SGHAT, CDR2 FQNNGV.

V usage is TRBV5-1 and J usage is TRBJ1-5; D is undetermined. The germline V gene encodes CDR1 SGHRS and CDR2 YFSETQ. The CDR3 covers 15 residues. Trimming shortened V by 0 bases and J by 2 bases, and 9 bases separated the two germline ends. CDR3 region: CASSLVRGCNQPQHF. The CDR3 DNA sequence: TGCGCCAGCAGCTTGGTACGGGGATGCAATCAGCCCCAGCATTTT. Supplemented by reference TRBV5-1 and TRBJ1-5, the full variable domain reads KAGVTQTPRYLIKTRGQQVTLSCSPISGHRSVSWYQQTPGQGLQFLFEYFSETQRNKGNFPGRFSGRQFSNSRSEMNVSTLELGDSALYLCASSLVRGCNQPQHFGDGTRLSIL.

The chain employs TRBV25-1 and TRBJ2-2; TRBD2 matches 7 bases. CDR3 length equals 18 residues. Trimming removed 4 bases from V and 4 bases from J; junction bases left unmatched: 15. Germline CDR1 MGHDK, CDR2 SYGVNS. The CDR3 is CASSGGFVGGPTTGELFF. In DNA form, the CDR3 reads TGTGCCAGCAGTGGAGGTTTTGTGGGAGGGCCTACCACCGGGGAGCTGTTTTTT. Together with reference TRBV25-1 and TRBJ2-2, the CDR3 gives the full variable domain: EADIYQTPRYLVIGTGKKITLECSQTMGHDKMYWYQQDPGMELHLIHYSYGVNSTEKGDLSSESTVSRIRTEHFPLTLESARPSHTSQYLCASSGGFVGGPTTGELFFGEGSRLTVL.

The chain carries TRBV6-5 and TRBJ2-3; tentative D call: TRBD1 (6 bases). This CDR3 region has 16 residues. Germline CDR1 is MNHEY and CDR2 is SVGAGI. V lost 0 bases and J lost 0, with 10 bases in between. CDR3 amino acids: CASSYSWDMSTDTQYF. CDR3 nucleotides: TGTGCCAGCAGTTACTCGTGGGACATGAGCACAGATACGCAGTATTTT.

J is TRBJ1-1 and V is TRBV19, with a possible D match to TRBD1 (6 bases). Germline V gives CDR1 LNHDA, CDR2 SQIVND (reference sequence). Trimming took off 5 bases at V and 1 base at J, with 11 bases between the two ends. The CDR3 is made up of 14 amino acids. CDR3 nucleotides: TGTGCCAGTAGTGAGGGGGATGGGAACACTGAAGCTTTCTTT. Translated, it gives CASSEGDGNTEAFF.

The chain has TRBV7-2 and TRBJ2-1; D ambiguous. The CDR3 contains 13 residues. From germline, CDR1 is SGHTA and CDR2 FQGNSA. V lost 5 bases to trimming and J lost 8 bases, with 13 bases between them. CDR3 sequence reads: CASSRRVGDEQFF. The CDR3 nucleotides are TGTGCCAGCAGCCGAAGAGTGGGCGATGAGCAGTTCTTC. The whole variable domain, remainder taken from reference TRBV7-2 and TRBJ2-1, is GAGVSQSPSNKVTEKGKDVELRCDPISGHTALYWYRQSLGQGLEFLIYFQGNSAPDKSGLPSDRFSAERTGGSVSTLTIQRTQQEDSAVYLCASSRRVGDEQFFGPGTRLTVL.